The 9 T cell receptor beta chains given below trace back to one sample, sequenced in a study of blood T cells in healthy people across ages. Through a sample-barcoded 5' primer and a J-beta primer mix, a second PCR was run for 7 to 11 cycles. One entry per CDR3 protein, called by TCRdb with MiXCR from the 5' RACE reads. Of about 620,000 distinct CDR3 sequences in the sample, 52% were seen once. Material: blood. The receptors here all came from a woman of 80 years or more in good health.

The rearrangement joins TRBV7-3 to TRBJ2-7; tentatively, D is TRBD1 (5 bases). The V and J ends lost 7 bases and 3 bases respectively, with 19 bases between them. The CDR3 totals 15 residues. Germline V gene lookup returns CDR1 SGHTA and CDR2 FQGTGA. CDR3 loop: CASNPGAEAFYEQYF. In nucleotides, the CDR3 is TGTGCCAGCAACCCTGGGGCTGAAGCTTTCTACGAGCAGTACTTC.

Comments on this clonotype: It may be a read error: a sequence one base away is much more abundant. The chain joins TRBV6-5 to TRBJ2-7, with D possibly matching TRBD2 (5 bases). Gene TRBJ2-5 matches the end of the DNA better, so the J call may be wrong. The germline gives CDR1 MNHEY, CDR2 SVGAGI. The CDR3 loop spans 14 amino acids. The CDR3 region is CASSDGKELETQYF. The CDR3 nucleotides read TGTGCCAGCAGTGACGGGAAGGAACTAGAGACCCAGTACTTC.

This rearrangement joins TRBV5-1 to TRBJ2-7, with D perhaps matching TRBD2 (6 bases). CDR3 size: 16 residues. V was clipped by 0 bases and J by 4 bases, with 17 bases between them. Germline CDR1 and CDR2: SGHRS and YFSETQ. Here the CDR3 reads CASSLASVGSGYEQYF. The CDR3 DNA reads TGCGCCAGCAGCTTGGCCTCGGTAGGGAGCGGGTACGAGCAGTACTTC. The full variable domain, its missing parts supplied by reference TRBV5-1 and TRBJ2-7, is KAGVTQTPRYLIKTRGQQVTLSCSPISGHRSVSWYQQTPGQGLQFLFEYFSETQRNKGNFPGRFSGRQFSNSRSEMNVSTLELGDSALYLCASSLASVGSGYEQYFGPGTRLTVT.

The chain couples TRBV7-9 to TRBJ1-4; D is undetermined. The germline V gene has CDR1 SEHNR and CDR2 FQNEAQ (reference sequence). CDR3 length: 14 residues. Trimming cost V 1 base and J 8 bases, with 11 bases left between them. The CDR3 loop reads CASSLGSVGEKLFF. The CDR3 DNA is TGTGCCAGCAGCTTAGGTTCAGTCGGGGAAAAACTGTTTTTT. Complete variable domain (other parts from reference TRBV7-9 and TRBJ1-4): DTGVSQNPRHKITKRGQNVTFRCDPISEHNRLYWYRQTLGQGPEFLTYFQNEAQLEKSRLLSDRFSAERPKGSFSTLEIQRTEQGDSAMYLCASSLGSVGEKLFFGSGTQLSVL.

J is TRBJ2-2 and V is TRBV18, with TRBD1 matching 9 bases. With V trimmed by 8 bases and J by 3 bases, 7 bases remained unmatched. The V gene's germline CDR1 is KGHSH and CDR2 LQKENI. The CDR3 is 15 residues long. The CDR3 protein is CASSPRQGDTGELFF. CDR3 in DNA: TGTGCCAGCAGTCCCCGACAGGGGGACACCGGGGAGCTGTTTTTT.

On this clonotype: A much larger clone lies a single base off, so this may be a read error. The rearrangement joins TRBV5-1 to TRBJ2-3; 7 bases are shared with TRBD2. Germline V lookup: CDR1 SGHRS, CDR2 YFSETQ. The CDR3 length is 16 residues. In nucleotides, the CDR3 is TGCGCCAGCAGCTTGGACCCTAGCGGCTCCACAGATACGCGGTATTTT. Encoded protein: CASSLDPSGSTDTRYF.

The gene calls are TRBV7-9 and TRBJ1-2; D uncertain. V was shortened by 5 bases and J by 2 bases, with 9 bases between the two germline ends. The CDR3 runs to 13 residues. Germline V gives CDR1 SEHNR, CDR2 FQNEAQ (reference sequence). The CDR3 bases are TGTGCCAGCAGCCCGGGCTTGAACTATGGCTACACCTTC. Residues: CASSPGLNYGYTF.

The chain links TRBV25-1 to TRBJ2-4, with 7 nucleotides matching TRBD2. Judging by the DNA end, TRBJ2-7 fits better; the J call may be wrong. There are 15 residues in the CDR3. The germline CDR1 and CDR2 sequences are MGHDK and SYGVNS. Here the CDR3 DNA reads TGTGCCAGCAGTGGGCGACTAGCTTCCTCCTACGAGCAGTACTTC. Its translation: CASSGRLASSYEQYF.

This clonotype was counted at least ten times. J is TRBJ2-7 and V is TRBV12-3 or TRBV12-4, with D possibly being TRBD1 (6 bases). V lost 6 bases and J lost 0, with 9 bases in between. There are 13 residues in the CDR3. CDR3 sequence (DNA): TGTGCCAGCAGGCACAGGGCCTCCTACGAGCAGTACTTC. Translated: CASRHRASYEQYF.